A single sample is the source of the 19 T cell receptor beta chains below, sequenced in a study of human T cells and chemical hapten exposure. One entry per CDR3 protein, called by TCRdb with MiXCR from the RACE reads. This table holds 120,000 or so distinct CDR3 sequences, around 11% found once. Time point defined: patch test 3, about 24 weeks after DPC sensitization. Treatment of the sample: therapeutic diphenylcyclopropenone sensitization with weekly scalp DPC. The sequences come from whole blood, collected in connection with sensitization to the hapten diphenylcyclopropenone (DPC). These receptors were collected from a woman aged 50 to 65 with alopecia areata. Some clones in this sample may be carry-over from other donors' samples.

This sequence joins TRBV25-1 and TRBJ2-2; TRBD1 matches 8 bases. This CDR3 region has 15 residues. The germline gives CDR1 MGHDK, CDR2 SYGVNS. Trimming took 6 bases from V and 1 from J; bases not matched to a gene: 4. In DNA, the CDR3 is TGTGCCAGCAGCGTACAGGGGGTGAACACCGGGGAGCTGTTTTTT. This encodes CASSVQGVNTGELFF.

This sequence joins TRBV12-3 or TRBV12-4 and TRBJ1-2; D is uncertain. V shed 5 bases and J shed 2 bases, with 12 bases lying between them. This CDR3 region has 14 residues. CDR3: CASSPRTDNYGYTF. The CDR3, as DNA: TGTGCCAGCAGTCCCCGGACGGACAACTATGGCTACACCTTC.

A few counts support this clonotype. The CDR3 DNA reads TGTGCCAGCAGCTCGGGCCGAGGAGGGATGAGGGCCACAGATACGCAGTATTTT. Encoded protein: CASSSGRGGMRATDTQYF. This chain joins TRBV7-8 and TRBJ2-3; the D gene is possibly TRBD2 (6 bases). This CDR3 is 18 amino acids long. V dropped 4 bases and J dropped 2 bases, with 22 bases sitting between them. The germline V gene encodes CDR1 SGHVS and CDR2 FQNEAQ.

This clonotype was detected only a few times. The chain carries TRBV12-3 or TRBV12-4 and TRBJ1-2; 7 bases match TRBD1. V shed 4 bases, J shed 5 bases, and the junction held 1 base outside the gene matches. The CDR3 loop spans 12 amino acids. The CDR3 DNA reads as TGTGCCAGCAGTTCAGGGGGTTATGGCTACACCTTC. Its translation: CASSSGGYGYTF.

The chain recombines TRBV20-1 with TRBJ1-5; a possible D gene is TRBD1 (6 bases). Germline loops: CDR1 DFQATT, CDR2 SNEGSKA (reference sequence). The CDR3 is made up of 15 amino acids. V dropped 0 bases and J dropped 6 bases, with 15 bases sitting between them. CDR3 sequence: CSARDPTGWGQPQHF. The DNA of the CDR3 is TGCAGTGCTAGAGACCCGACAGGATGGGGTCAGCCCCAGCATTTT.

This clonotype was counted between two and nine times. The V call is TRBV29-1, the J call TRBJ1-2; maybe TRBD1 (5 bases). CDR3 length equals 16 residues. The V end lost 3 bases, the J end lost 0 bases, and 17 bases lay between the germline ends. Looked up from germline, CDR1 is SQVTM and CDR2 is ANQGSEA. The CDR3 nucleotides read TGCAGCGTTGACTGGCAGGGCTGGAGAACTAACTATGGCTACACCTTC. Its protein product is CSVDWQGWRTNYGYTF.

The chain recombines TRBV7-8 with TRBJ2-3, with 7 positions matching TRBD1. This CDR3 has 16 amino acids. V was clipped by 5 bases and J by 5 bases; unmatched bases: 13. The germline CDR1 and CDR2 sequences are SGHVS and FQNEAQ. The CDR3 loop reads CASSPRGQGVEDTQYF. As DNA, the CDR3 is TGTGCCAGCAGCCCCAGGGGCCAGGGGGTTGAAGATACGCAGTATTTT.

This clonotype was detected a few times. The chain links TRBV20-1 to TRBJ1-5; 9 bases agree with TRBD1. Germline V gives CDR1 DFQATT, CDR2 SNEGSKA (reference sequence). Trimming cost V 7 bases and J 6 bases; bases outside gene matches: 7. This CDR3 contains 13 residues. CDR3 bases: TGCAGTGTCCGGACAGGGGAGGGTCAGCCCCAGCATTTT. This codes for CSVRTGEGQPQHF.

This clonotype was observed at least ten times. The rearrangement links TRBV6-6 to TRBJ1-5; D is unresolved. This CDR3 comprises 13 residues. V dropped 2 bases and J dropped 9 bases, with 11 bases sitting between them. Germline V gene lookup returns CDR1 MNHNY and CDR2 SVGAGI (reference sequence). CDR3 coding DNA: TGTGCCAGCAGTTACCGGTCCCCGGGGCCCCAGCATTTT. This codes for CASSYRSPGPQHF.

This clonotype was seen many times. This chain joins TRBV4-3 and TRBJ2-5; D is undetermined. Germline lookup yields CDR1 LGHNA and CDR2 YSLEER. Trimming removed 2 bases from V and 6 bases from J, with 13 bases in between. The CDR3 spans 14 residues. This chain's CDR3 is CASSQSGLAQTQYF. Here the CDR3 DNA reads TGCGCCAGCAGCCAATCGGGTCTGGCCCAGACCCAGTACTTC.

This clonotype was seen more than once but under ten times. This chain joins TRBV29-1 and TRBJ2-1, with TRBD1 matching over 9 bases. Per the germline V gene, CDR1 is SQVTM and CDR2 is ANQGSEA. With V trimmed by 2 bases and J by 14 bases, 7 bases remained unmatched. This CDR3 contains 12 residues. CDR3 in amino acids: CSVEPRTGAKFF. The CDR3 DNA reads TGCAGCGTTGAACCCAGGACAGGGGCGAAGTTCTTC.

The genes are TRBV2 and TRBJ1-2, with a tentative D call TRBD1 (6 bases). Germline-derived CDR1 and CDR2 are SNHLY and FYNNEI. Trimming took 3 bases from V and 1 from J, leaving 12 bases between them. The length of the CDR3 is 15 residues. CDR3 sequence: CASSEEGGDNYGYTF. The CDR3 nucleotides are TGTGCCAGCAGTGAGGAGGGGGGGGATAACTATGGCTACACCTTC.

This clonotype was counted only a few times. This chain uses TRBV20-1 with TRBJ2-1; no reliable D call. V was shortened by 6 bases and J by 11 bases, with 11 bases between the two germline ends. The CDR3 is 10 residues long. Germline V gene data show CDR1 as DFQATT and CDR2 as SNEGSKA (reference sequence). The CDR3 DNA is TGCAGTGCCCGACTGGGGAAGCAGTTCTTC. This sequence encodes CSARLGKQFF.

This clonotype showed up just a few times. The chain couples TRBV6-4 to TRBJ2-3, with 7 bases fitting TRBD2. Germline lookup yields CDR1 MRHNA and CDR2 SNTAGT. V dropped 2 bases and J dropped 6; count of bases not matched to a gene: 8. CDR3 length: 15 residues. The CDR3 nucleotides read TGTGCCAGCAGTGACGCTGGCGGGAGAGGCGATACGCAGTATTTT. It codes for CASSDAGGRGDTQYF.

This clonotype came up a few times. The rearrangement joins TRBV28 to TRBJ1-2, with 8 bases fitting TRBD1. V lost 5 bases to trimming and J lost 2 bases; unmatched junction nucleotides: 4. This CDR3 comprises 14 residues. Germline CDR1 MDHEN, CDR2 SYDVKM. CDR3 sequence reads: CASSQDRANYGYTF. The CDR3, as DNA: TGTGCCAGCAGTCAGGACAGGGCGAACTATGGCTACACCTTC.

This clonotype appeared many times. The chain has TRBV20-1 and TRBJ2-7; TRBD1 aligns across 8 bases. The germline V gene encodes CDR1 DFQATT and CDR2 SNEGSKA (reference sequence). V gave up 6 bases and J gave up 5 bases; unmatched junction bases: 12. CDR3 size: 14 residues. CDR3 DNA: TGCAGTGCCCCCTTTCCGACGACAGGGGACGAGCAGTACTTC. It translates to CSAPFPTTGDEQYF.

Only a few counts were recorded for this clonotype. This chain uses TRBV12-3 or TRBV12-4 with TRBJ2-2, with a weak D call TRBD2 (5 bases). V lost 7 bases to trimming and J lost 4 bases, with 13 bases between them. The CDR3 sequence is 14 residues long. For the CDR3, the DNA is TGTGCCAGCACTACTGGAGGACCCACCGGGGAGCTGTTTTTT. As protein: CASTTGGPTGELFF.

The chain links TRBV12-3 or TRBV12-4 to TRBJ2-1, with TRBD2 matching 9 bases. This CDR3 is built from 13 residues. The J segment lost 9 bases and the V segment lost 7 bases, leaving 7 bases of the junction unmatched. The CDR3 is CASNRAGGGEQFF. CDR3 nucleotide sequence: TGTGCCAGCAACCGAGCGGGAGGAGGTGAGCAGTTCTTC.

The chain recombines TRBV7-9 with TRBJ2-6, with TRBD1 matching 9 bases. Germline CDR1 and CDR2: SEHNR and FQNEAQ (reference sequence). The CDR3 runs 16 residues. V lost 5 bases and J lost 2; bases outside the gene matches: 4. The DNA for the CDR3 is TGTGCCAGCAGCCGCACAGGGGGCACTGGGGCCAACGTCCTGACTTTC. Translated: CASSRTGGTGANVLTF. Combining the CDR3 with reference TRBV7-9 and TRBJ2-6 gives the whole variable domain DTGVSQNPRHKITKRGQNVTFRCDPISEHNRLYWYRQTLGQGPEFLTYFQNEAQLEKSRLLSDRFSAERPKGSFSTLEIQRTEQGDSAMYLCASSRTGGTGANVLTFGAGSRLTVL.